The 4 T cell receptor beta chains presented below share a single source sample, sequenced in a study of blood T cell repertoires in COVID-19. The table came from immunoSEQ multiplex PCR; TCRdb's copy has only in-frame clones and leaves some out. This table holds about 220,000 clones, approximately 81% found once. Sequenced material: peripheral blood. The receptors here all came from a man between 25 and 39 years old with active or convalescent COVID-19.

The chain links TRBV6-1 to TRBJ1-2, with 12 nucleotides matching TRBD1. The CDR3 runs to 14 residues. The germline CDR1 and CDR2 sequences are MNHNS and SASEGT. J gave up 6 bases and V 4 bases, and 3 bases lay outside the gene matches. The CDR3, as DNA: TGTGCCAGCAGTGGGGACAGGGGGCGCGATGGCTACACCTTC. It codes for CASSGDRGRDGYTF.

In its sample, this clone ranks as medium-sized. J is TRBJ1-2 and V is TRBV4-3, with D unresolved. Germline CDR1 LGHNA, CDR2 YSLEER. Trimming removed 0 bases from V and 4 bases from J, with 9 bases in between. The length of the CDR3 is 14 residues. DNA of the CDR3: TGCGCCAGCAGCCAAGAAAGGAGCCGCTATGGCTACACCTTC. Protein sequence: CASSQERSRYGYTF.

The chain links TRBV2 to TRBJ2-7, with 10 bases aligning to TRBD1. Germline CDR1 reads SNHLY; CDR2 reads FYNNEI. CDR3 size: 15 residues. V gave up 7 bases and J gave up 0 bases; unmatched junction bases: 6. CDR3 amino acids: CASNPDRGPSYEQYF. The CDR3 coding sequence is TGTGCCAGCAACCCTGACAGGGGGCCCTCCTACGAGCAGTACTTC.

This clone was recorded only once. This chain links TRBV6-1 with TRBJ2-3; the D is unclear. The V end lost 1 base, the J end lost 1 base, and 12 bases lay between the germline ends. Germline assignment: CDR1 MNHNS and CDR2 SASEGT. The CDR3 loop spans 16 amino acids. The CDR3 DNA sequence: TGTGCCAGCAGTGAAGGACATAACTCAGGCACAGATACGCAGTATTTT. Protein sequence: CASSEGHNSGTDTQYF.